A single sample gave rise to the 18 T cell receptor beta chains below, sequenced in a study of blood T cell repertoires in COVID-19. Profiled with immunoSEQ multiplex PCR; TCRdb holds only in-frame clones, not every one. The repertoire holds over 350,000 clones, with about 85% as singletons. The sample consisted of PBMCs or T cells enriched from blood (not recorded which). All receptors come from a woman under 30 with acute COVID-19.

The chain links TRBV6-5 to TRBJ1-5, with TRBD1 matching over 7 bases. The CDR3 length is 15 residues. V lost 6 bases to trimming and J lost 0 bases; unmatched junction nucleotides: 5. Germline V gives CDR1 MNHEY, CDR2 SVGAGI. In DNA, the CDR3 is TGTGCCAGCAGCCTGACAGGGAGTAGCAATCAGCCCCAGCATTTT. This translates into CASSLTGSSNQPQHF.

This chain uses TRBV7-2 with TRBJ1-3; D might be TRBD1 (6 bases). This CDR3 region has 15 residues. The V gene lost 5 bases and the J gene lost 3 bases, with 14 bases spanning the gap. Germline-derived CDR1 and CDR2 are SGHTA and FQGNSA. CDR3 amino acids: CASSLQGISGNTIYF. Written as DNA, the CDR3 is TGTGCCAGCAGCCTACAGGGTATAAGTGGAAACACCATATATTTT.

This chain links TRBV11-2 with TRBJ1-2; weak D call: TRBD1 (5 bases). The germline V gene has CDR1 SGHAT and CDR2 FQNNGV. V gave up 4 bases and J gave up 6 bases, with 9 bases separating them. The CDR3 is made up of 12 amino acids. CDR3 amino acids: CASSWTRHGYTF. CDR3 bases: TGTGCCAGCAGCTGGACAAGGCATGGCTACACCTTC.

The rearrangement joins TRBV4-1 to TRBJ1-5, with D possibly TRBD1 on 5 matching bases. The CDR3 runs to 13 residues. Looked up from germline, CDR1 is MGHRA and CDR2 is YSYEKL. Trimming cost V 2 bases and J 8 bases, with 10 bases left between them. CDR3 in DNA: TGCGCCAGCAGCCAAAGAGACAGTGAGCCCCAGCATTTT. Protein sequence: CASSQRDSEPQHF.

The sample holds a few counts of this clone. The genes are TRBV25-1 and TRBJ1-1, with 10 bases fitting TRBD1. Germline assignment: CDR1 MGHDK and CDR2 SYGVNS. The CDR3 is made up of 16 amino acids. Losses at the gene ends were 3 bases for V and 4 bases for J; bases not matched to a gene: 8. The CDR3 reads CASSETAGDRGTEAFF. The CDR3 nucleotides read TGTGCCAGCAGTGAGACCGCAGGGGACAGGGGCACTGAAGCTTTCTTT.

There are a few counts of this clone. V usage is TRBV7-2 and J usage is TRBJ2-7; 8 bases map to TRBD2. Trimming took 1 base from V and 1 from J; bases not matched to a gene: 6. This CDR3 is built from 16 residues. Germline V gene lookup returns CDR1 SGHTA and CDR2 FQGNSA. The DNA of the CDR3 is TGTGCCAGCAGCTTAGTACTAGCGGAGTTATCCTACGAGCAGTACTTC. Its protein is CASSLVLAELSYEQYF.

The chain couples TRBV7-9 to TRBJ2-3; maybe TRBD1 (6 bases). Between the trimmed V and J ends, which lost 2 bases and 4 bases, there was a span of 10 bases. Germline CDR1 reads SEHNR; CDR2 reads FQNEAQ (reference sequence). The CDR3 covers 14 residues. DNA for the CDR3: TGTGCCAGCAGCTTATTTGAGGGGGCAGATACGCAGTATTTT. Protein: CASSLFEGADTQYF.

The chain is built from TRBV3-1 (or the pseudogene TRBV3-2) and TRBJ2-7; tentative D call: TRBD1 (5 bases). Trimming left V 1 base short and J 10 bases short, with 14 bases between. Germline CDR1 reads LGHDT; CDR2 reads YNNKEL (reference sequence). This CDR3 is 13 amino acids long. The CDR3 coding sequence is TGTGCCAGCAGCCAAGCGACAGCTGACCTTCAGTACTTC. This encodes CASSQATADLQYF.

The chain carries TRBV14 and TRBJ2-1; TRBD2 matches 8 bases. Germline V gives CDR1 SGHDN, CDR2 FVKESK. With 2 bases clipped from V and 3 bases from J, the junction kept 6 bases outside the gene matches. CDR3 size: 16 residues. DNA of the CDR3: TGTGCCAGCAGCCAAAGCGGGGGCCTAATCTACAATGAGCAGTTCTTC. Translated, it gives CASSQSGGLIYNEQFF. The variable domain in full, completed from reference TRBV14 and TRBJ2-1, reads EAGVTQFPSHSVIEKGQTVTLRCDPISGHDNLYWYRRVMGKEIKFLLHFVKESKQDESGMPNNRFLAERTGGTYSTLKVQPAELEDSGVYFCASSQSGGLIYNEQFFGPGTRLTVL.

The CDR3 DNA reads TGTGCCAGCAGCTTAGAAGGGGTGGTTCCGACCTACGAGCAGTACTTC. It translates to CASSLEGVVPTYEQYF. V usage is TRBV11-2 and J usage is TRBJ2-7; tentative D call: TRBD1 (5 bases). This CDR3 contains 16 residues. V was cut by 0 bases and J by 2 bases, with 14 bases left in between. In germline, CDR1 is SGHAT, CDR2 FQNNGV.

This clone is a singleton in its sample. The chain recombines TRBV7-3 with TRBJ2-5; possibly TRBD2 for D (6 bases). Trimming pared 1 base from V and 2 bases from J, leaving 11 bases between. The CDR3 runs 15 residues. Germline CDR1 and CDR2: SGHTA and FQGTGA. CDR3 in amino acids: CASSLKRADQETQYF. The CDR3 bases are TGTGCCAGCAGCTTAAAGCGGGCGGATCAAGAGACCCAGTACTTC.

On this clone itself: The sample carries other DNA sequences with the same CDR3. The rearrangement links TRBV18 to TRBJ2-3; D not certain. The V end was cut by 3 bases, the J end by 0 bases, with 4 bases between. The CDR3 is made up of 13 amino acids. Per the germline V gene, CDR1 is KGHSH and CDR2 is LQKENI. The CDR3 coding sequence is TGTGCCAGCTCACCTGGCAGCACAGATACGCAGTATTTT. Translated, it gives CASSPGSTDTQYF.

The rearrangement links TRBV19 to TRBJ1-1; D remains unclear. The length of the CDR3 is 16 residues. Germline lookup yields CDR1 LNHDA and CDR2 SQIVND (reference sequence). V shed 1 base and J shed 7 bases, with 19 bases lying between them. CDR3 in amino acids: CASSIVGRSTPREAFF. The DNA of the CDR3 is TGTGCCAGTAGTATAGTCGGCAGGTCGACCCCCCGTGAAGCTTTCTTT.

CDR3 amino acids: CASKWGRGTSTYEQYF. In nucleotides, the CDR3 is TGTGCCAGCAAGTGGGGCAGGGGGACATCGACCTACGAGCAGTACTTC. This sequence joins TRBV28 and TRBJ2-7; 7 positions agree with TRBD1. Per the germline V gene, CDR1 is MDHEN and CDR2 is SYDVKM. This CDR3 spans 16 amino acids. Trimming removed 7 bases from V and 2 bases from J; junction bases left unmatched: 14.

The chain recombines TRBV18 with TRBJ1-1; 8 bases are a match to TRBD1. The CDR3 length is 13 residues. In germline, CDR1 is KGHSH, CDR2 LQKENI. Trimming took 5 bases from V and 5 from J; bases not matched to a gene: 4. CDR3 region: CASSITGGTEAFF. The CDR3 DNA sequence: TGTGCCAGCTCAATAACAGGGGGAACTGAAGCTTTCTTT.

The J gene is TRBJ2-3, the V gene TRBV10-3, with TRBD2 identical over 7 bases. The CDR3 sequence is 15 residues long. Germline V gene lookup returns CDR1 ENHRY and CDR2 SYGVKD. V shed 3 bases, J shed 1 base, and the junction held 4 bases outside the gene matches. CDR3 amino acids: CAISDPSGGTDTQYF. The CDR3 DNA reads as TGTGCCATCAGTGATCCTAGCGGAGGCACAGATACGCAGTATTTT.

The rearrangement links TRBV30 to TRBJ1-5; no firm D call. This CDR3 has 14 residues. The germline V and J ends were trimmed by 2 bases and 2 bases, with 10 bases remaining between them. CDR1 is GTSNPN and CDR2 is SVGIG in the germline V gene (reference sequence). The DNA for the CDR3 is TGTGCCTGGAGTTCTACCGGGGGCAATCAGCCCCAGCATTTT. Its translation is CAWSSTGGNQPQHF.

In its sample, this clone was seen once. The DNA of the CDR3 is TGTGCCAGCAGCTTAGGGCCTAGTCTTTACGAGCAGTACTTC. Amino acids: CASSLGPSLYEQYF. The chain has TRBV7-6 and TRBJ2-7; the D is unclear. Germline V gene lookup returns CDR1 SGHVS and CDR2 FNYEAQ. This CDR3 is built from 14 residues. V lost 1 base and J 4 bases, leaving 11 bases between the germline ends.